A single sample gave rise to the 5 T cell receptor beta chains below, sequenced in a study of blood T cell repertoires in COVID-19. Libraries were prepared by immunoSEQ multiplex PCR; TCRdb keeps only in-frame clonotypes and omits some of them. The data hold some 90,000 clones, with 80% observed a single time. The specimen sequenced was peripheral blood. Receptors were obtained from a woman between 65 and 79 years old with acute or convalescent COVID-19.

The rearrangement links TRBV5-4 to TRBJ2-3, with D possibly TRBD1 on 7 matching bases. The CDR3 loop spans 16 amino acids. Trimming took 4 bases from V and 3 from J, leaving 18 bases between them. Per the germline V gene, CDR1 is SGHNT and CDR2 is YYREEE (reference sequence). The CDR3 protein is CASSPANRGLTDTQYF. DNA of the CDR3: TGTGCCAGCAGCCCCGCGAACAGGGGACTTACAGATACGCAGTATTTT.

The chain combines TRBV2 with TRBJ2-1, with 9 bases lining up with TRBD2. From germline, CDR1 is SNHLY and CDR2 FYNNEI. Losses at the gene ends were 5 bases for V and 5 bases for J; bases not matched to a gene: 7. The CDR3 has 15 amino acids. CDR3: CASSLAGKRHNEQFF. The CDR3 DNA reads as TGTGCCAGCAGTCTAGCGGGGAAGCGACACAATGAGCAGTTCTTC.

The chain joins TRBV2 to TRBJ1-6; 7 positions agree with TRBD1. Per germline, CDR1 SNHLY and CDR2 FYNNEI. The CDR3 runs 15 residues. V dropped 4 bases and J dropped 7; count of bases not matched to a gene: 7. The CDR3 sequence: CASSGGQSRNSPLHF. CDR3 nucleotides: TGTGCCAGCAGTGGGGGACAGTCAAGAAATTCACCCCTCCACTTT.

The chain has TRBV11-2 and TRBJ1-1; TRBD1 agrees at 8 bases. The CDR3 has 15 residues. V gave up 1 base and J gave up 2 bases; unmatched junction bases: 3. The germline V gene has CDR1 SGHAT and CDR2 FQNNGV. This chain's CDR3 is CASSLGQGRNTEAFF. CDR3 DNA sequence: TGTGCCAGCAGCTTAGGACAGGGGCGAAACACTGAAGCTTTCTTT. The variable domain in full, with the rest retrieved from reference TRBV11-2 and TRBJ1-1, is EAGVAQSPRYKIIEKRQSVAFWCNPISGHATLYWYQQILGQGPKLLIQFQNNGVVDDSQLPKDRFSAERLKGVDSTLKIQPAKLEDSAVYLCASSLGQGRNTEAFFGQGTRLTVV.

J is TRBJ1-1 and V is TRBV19; a possible D gene is TRBD1 (5 bases). V was pared by 6 bases and J by 1 base, with 12 bases between. The CDR3 runs to 14 residues. Germline V gene lookup returns CDR1 LNHDA and CDR2 SQIVND (reference sequence). The CDR3 loop reads CASRKIQENTEAFF. CDR3 nucleotides: TGTGCCAGTAGGAAGATACAGGAGAACACTGAAGCTTTCTTT.